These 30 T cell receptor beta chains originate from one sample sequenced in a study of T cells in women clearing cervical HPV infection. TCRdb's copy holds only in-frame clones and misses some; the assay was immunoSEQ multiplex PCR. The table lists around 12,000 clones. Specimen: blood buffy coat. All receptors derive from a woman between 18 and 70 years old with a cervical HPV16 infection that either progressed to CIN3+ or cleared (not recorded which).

This CDR3 is CASDLGYEVAGEQFF. The DNA read from the CDR3 is TGTGCTAGTGACTTGGGGTATGAGGTCGCGGGTGAG. The chain joins TRBV12-5 to TRBJ2-1; perhaps TRBD2 as D (5 bases). The read ends 3 residues before the CDR3 terminus; that terminus is restored from the germline J gene. CDR3 size: 15 residues. Germline-derived CDR1 and CDR2 are LGHNT and FRNRAP. V dropped 7 bases and J dropped 9 bases, with 22 bases sitting between them.

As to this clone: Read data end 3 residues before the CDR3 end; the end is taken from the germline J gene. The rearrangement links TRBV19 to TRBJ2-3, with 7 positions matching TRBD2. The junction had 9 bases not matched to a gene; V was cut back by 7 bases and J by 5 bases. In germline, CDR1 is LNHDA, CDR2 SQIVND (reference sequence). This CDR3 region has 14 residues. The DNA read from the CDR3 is TGTGCCAGTATCCCCTCGGGGGGTAGAGATACG. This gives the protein CASIPSGGRDT. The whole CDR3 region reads CASIPSGGRDTQYF.

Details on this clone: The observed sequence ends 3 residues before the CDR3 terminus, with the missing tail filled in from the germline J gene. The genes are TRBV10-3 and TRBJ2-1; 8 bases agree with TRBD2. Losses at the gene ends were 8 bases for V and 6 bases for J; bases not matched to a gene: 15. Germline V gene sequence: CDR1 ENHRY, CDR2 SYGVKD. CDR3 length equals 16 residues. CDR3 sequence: CAIGQAGDSGSNEQFF. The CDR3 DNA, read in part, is TGTGCCATCGGGCAAGCGGGGGATTCGGGGTCCAATGAG.

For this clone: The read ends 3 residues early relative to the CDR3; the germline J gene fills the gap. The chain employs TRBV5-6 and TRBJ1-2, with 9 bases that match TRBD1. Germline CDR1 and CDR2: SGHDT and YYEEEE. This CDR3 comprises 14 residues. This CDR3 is CASSQGQGAYDYTF. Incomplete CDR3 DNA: TGTGCCAGCAGTCAGGGACAGGGTGCGTACGAC.

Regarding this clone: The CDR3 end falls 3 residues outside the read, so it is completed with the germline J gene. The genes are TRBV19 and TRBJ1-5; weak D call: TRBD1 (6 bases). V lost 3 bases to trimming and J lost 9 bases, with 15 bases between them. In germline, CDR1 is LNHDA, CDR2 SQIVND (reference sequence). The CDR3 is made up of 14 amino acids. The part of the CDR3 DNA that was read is TGTGCCAGTAGTATTCCCTCGAGGGGGTTGCCC. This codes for CASSIPSRGLP. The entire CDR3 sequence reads CASSIPSRGLPQHF.

The CDR3 bases that were read are TGTGCCTGGAGTGTACTTGGACAGGGTTATACCGGGGAG. This sequence encodes CAWSVLGQGYTGE. The full CDR3 reads CAWSVLGQGYTGELFF. The chain is built from TRBV30 and TRBJ2-2, with TRBD1 identical over 8 bases. Sequencing ends 3 residues short of the CDR3 end; the germline J gene provides the rest. The V segment lost 0 bases and the J segment 5 bases; nucleotides outside the gene matches: 8. Germline V gene lookup returns CDR1 GTSNPN and CDR2 SVGIG (reference sequence). The CDR3 has 16 amino acids.

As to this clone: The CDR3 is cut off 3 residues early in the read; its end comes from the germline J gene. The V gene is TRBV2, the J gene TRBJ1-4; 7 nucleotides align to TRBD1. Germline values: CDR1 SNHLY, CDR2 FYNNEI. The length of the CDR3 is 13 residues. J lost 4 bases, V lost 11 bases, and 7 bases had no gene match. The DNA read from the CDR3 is TGTGCCTGTAAGGGGGCGGGTAATGAAAAA. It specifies CACKGAGNEK. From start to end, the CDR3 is CACKGAGNEKLFF.

The CDR3 protein is CAWEPGLAVTGELFF. CDR3 bases read: TGTGCCTGGGAACCGGGACTAGCGGTCACCGGGGAG. This sequence joins TRBV30 and TRBJ2-2; 11 bases match TRBD2. With the read ending 3 residues before the CDR3 end, the germline J gene is used to fill in that end. Per the germline V gene, CDR1 is GTSNPN and CDR2 is SVGIG (reference sequence). The V gene end was trimmed by 5 bases and the J gene end by 4 bases; junction bases not matched to a gene: 6. This CDR3 is 15 amino acids long. The full variable domain, in which reference TRBV30 and TRBJ2-2 provide the parts outside the CDR3, is SQTIHQWPATLVQPVGSPLSLECTVEGTSNPNLYWYRQAAGRGLQLLFYSVGIGQISSEVPQNLSASRPQDRQFILSSKKLLLSDSGFYLCAWEPGLAVTGELFFGEGSRLTVL.

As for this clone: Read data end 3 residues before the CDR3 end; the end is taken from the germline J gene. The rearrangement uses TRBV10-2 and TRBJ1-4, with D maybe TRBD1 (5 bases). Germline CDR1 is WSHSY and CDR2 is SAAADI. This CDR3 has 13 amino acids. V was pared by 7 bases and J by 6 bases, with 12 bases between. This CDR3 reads CASKRGQDEKLFF. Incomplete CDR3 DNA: TGCGCCAGCAAAAGGGGCCAAGATGAAAAA.

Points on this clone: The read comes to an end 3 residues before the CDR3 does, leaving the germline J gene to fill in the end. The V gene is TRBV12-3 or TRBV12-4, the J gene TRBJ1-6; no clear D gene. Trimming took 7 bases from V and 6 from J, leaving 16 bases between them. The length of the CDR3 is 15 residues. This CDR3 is CASTSRGSANSPLHF. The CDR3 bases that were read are TGTGCCAGCACCTCACGGGGATCAGCTAATTCACCC.

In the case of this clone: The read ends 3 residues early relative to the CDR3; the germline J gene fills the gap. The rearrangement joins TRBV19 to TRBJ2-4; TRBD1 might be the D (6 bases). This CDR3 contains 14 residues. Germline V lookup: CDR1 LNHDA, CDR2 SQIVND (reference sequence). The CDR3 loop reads CASSNQLTGHTQYF. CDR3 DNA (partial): TGTGCCAGTAGTAATCAACTGACAGGTCATACT.

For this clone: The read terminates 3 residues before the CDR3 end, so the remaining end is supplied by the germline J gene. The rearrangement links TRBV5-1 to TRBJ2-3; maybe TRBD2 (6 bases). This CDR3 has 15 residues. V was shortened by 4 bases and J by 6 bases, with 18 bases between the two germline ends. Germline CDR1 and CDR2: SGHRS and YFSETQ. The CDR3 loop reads CASSPGGVASDTQYF. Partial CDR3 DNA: TGCGCCAGCAGCCCTGGAGGGGTCGCGTCGGATACG. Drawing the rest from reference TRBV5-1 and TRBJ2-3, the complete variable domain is KAGVTQTPRYLIKTRGQQVTLSCSPISGHRSVSWYQQTPGQGLQFLFEYFSETQRNKGNFPGRFSGRQFSNSRSEMNVSTLELGDSALYLCASSPGGVASDTQYFGPGTRLTVL.

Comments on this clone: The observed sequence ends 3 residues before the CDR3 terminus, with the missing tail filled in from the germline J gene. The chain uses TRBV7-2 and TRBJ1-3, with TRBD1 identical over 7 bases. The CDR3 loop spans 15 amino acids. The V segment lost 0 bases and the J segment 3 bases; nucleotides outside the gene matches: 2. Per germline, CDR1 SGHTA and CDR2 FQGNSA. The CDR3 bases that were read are TGTGCCAGCAGCTTAGCCACAGGGGTTGGAAACACC. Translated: CASSLATGVGNT. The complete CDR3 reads CASSLATGVGNTIYF. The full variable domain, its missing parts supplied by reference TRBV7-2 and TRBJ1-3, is GAGVSQSPSNKVTEKGKDVELRCDPISGHTALYWYRQSLGQGLEFLIYFQGNSAPDKSGLPSDRFSAERTGGSVSTLTIQRTQQEDSAVYLCASSLATGVGNTIYFGEGSWLTVV.

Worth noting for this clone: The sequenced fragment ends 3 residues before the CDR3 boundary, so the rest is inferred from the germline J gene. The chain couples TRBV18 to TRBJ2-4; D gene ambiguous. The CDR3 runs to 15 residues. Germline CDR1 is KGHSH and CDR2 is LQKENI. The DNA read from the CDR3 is TGTGCCAGCTCACCACCGTCCGAGACTTTCTCTGGT. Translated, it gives CASSPPSETFSG. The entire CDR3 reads CASSPPSETFSGQYF.

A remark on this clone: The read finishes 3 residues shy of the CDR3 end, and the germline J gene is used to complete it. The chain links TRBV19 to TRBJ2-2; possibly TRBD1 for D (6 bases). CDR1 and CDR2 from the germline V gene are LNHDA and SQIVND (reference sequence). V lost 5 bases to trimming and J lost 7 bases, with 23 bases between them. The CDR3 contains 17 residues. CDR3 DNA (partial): TGTGCCAGTAGTTTAAATATCCTCACAGGGAAGCTCGGGGAG. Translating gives CASSLNILTGKLGE. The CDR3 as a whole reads CASSLNILTGKLGELFF.

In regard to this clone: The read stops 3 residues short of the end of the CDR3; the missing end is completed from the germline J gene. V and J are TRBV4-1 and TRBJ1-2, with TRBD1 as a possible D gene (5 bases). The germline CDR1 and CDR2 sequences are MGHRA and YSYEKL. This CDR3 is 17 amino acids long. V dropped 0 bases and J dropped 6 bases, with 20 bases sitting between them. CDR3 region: CASSQDTQGLTPHGYTF. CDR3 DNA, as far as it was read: TGCGCCAGCAGCCAAGATACCCAGGGATTAACGCCCCATGGC.

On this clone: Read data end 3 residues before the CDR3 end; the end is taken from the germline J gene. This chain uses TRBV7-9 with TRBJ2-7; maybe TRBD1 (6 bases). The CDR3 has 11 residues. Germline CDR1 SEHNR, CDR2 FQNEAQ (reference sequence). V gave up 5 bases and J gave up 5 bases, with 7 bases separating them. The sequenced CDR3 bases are TGTGCCAGCAGCGCAGGGGACGAG. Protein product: CASSAGDE. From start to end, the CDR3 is CASSAGDEQYF.

The CDR3 reads CASSATLTSGSYNEQFF. The CDR3 bases that were read are TGTGCCAGCTCAGCCACACTTACTAGCGGGAGCTACAATGAG. The chain joins TRBV18 to TRBJ2-1; 11 nucleotides line up with TRBD2. The read ends 3 residues shy of where the CDR3 ends; the end is completed using the germline J gene. Germline values: CDR1 KGHSH, CDR2 LQKENI. After removal of 5 bases from V and 3 bases from J, the junction contained 9 bases not matched to a gene. The CDR3 loop spans 17 amino acids.

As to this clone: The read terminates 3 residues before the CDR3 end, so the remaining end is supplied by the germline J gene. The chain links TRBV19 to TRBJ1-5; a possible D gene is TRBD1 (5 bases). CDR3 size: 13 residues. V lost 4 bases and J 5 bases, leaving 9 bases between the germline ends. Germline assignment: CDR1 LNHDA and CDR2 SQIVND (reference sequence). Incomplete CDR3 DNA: TGTGCCAGTAGTAAAGGGGTGGATCAGCCC. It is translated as CASSKGVDQP. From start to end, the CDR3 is CASSKGVDQPQHF.

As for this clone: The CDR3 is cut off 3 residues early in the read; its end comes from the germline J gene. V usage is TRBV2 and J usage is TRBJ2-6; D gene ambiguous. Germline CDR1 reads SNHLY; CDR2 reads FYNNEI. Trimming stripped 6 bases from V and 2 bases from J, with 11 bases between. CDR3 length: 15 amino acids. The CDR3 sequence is CASRVIAAGANVLTF. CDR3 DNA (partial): TGTGCCAGCAGGGTCATAGCAGCTGGGGCCAACGTC.

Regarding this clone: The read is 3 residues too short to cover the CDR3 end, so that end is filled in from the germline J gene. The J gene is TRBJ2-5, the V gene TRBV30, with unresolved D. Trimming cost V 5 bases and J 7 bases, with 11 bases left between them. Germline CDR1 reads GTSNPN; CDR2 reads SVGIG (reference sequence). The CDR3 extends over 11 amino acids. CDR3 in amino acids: CAWEPAGTQYF. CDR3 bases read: TGTGCCTGGGAGCCCGCAGGGACC. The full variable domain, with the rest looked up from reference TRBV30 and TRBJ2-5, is SQTIHQWPATLVQPVGSPLSLECTVEGTSNPNLYWYRQAAGRGLQLLFYSVGIGQISSEVPQNLSASRPQDRQFILSSKKLLLSDSGFYLCAWEPAGTQYFGPGTRLLVL.

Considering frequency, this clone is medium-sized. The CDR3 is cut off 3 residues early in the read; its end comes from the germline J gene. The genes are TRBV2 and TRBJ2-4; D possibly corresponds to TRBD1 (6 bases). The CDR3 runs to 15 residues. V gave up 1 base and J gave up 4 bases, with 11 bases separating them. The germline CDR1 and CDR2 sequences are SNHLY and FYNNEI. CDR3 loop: CASSEDRDKKNIQYF. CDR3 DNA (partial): TGTGCCAGCAGTGAAGACCGGGACAAGAAAAACATT.

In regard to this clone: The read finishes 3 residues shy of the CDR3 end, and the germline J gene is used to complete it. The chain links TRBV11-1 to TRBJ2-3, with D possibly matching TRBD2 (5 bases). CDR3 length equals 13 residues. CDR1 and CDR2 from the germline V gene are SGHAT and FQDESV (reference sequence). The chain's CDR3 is CASSQNGDQPQYF. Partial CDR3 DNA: TGTGCCAGCAGCCAAAACGGGGATCAGCCG.

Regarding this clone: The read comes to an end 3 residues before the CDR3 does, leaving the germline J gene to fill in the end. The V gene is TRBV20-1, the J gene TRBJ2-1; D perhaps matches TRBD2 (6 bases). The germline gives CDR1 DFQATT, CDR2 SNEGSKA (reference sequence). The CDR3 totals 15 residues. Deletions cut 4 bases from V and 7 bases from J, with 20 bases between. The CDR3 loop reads CSATRGSSGYNEQFF. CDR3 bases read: TGCAGTGCTACGCGGGGCTCGTCGGGTTATAATGAG.

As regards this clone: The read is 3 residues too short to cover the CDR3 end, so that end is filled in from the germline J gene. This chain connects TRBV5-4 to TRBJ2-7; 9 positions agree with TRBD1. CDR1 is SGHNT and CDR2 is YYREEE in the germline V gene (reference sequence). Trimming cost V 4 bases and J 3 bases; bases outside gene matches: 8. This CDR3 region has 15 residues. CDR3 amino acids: CASSAGRQGVYEQYF. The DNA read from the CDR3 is TGTGCCAGCAGCGCCGGGAGACAGGGGGTCTACGAG.

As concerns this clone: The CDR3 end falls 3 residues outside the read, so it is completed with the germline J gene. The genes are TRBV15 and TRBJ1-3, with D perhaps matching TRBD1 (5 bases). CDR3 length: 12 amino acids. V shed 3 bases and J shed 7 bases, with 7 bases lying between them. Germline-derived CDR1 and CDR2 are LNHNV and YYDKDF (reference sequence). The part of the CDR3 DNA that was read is TGTGCCACCAGCAGCTACAGGAACACC. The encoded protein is CATSSYRNT. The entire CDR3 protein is CATSSYRNTIYF.

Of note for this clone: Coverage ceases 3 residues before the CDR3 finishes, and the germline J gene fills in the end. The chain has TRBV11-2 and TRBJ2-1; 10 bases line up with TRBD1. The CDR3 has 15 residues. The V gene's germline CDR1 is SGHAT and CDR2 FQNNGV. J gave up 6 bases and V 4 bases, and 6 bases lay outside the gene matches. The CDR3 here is CASSSGTGAFNEQFF. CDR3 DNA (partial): TGTGCCAGCAGCTCCGGGACAGGGGCCTTCAATGAG.

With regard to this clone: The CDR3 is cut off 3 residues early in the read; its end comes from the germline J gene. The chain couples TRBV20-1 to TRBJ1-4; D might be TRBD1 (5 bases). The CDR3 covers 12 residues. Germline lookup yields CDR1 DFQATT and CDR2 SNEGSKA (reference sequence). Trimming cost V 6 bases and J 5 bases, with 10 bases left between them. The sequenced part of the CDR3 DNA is TGCAGTGCGGGGCGACAGAATGAAAAA. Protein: CSAGRQNEK. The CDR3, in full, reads CSAGRQNEKLFF.

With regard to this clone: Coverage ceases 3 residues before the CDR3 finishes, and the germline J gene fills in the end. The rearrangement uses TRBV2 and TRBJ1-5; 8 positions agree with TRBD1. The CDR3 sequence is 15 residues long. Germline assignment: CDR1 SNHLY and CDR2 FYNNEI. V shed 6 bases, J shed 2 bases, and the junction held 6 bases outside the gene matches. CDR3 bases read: TGTGCCAGCAGCGGCCCGACAGGGGGCAATCAGCCC. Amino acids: CASSGPTGGNQP. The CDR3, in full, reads CASSGPTGGNQPQHF.

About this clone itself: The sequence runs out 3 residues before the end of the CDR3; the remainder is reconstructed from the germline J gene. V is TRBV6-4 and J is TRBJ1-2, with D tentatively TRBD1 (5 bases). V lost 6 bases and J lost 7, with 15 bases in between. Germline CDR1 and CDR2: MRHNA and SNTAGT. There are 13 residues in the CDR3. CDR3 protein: CASRAGSQAGYTF. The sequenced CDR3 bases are TGTGCCAGCAGGGCAGGGTCCCAGGCTGGC.